One sample yielded the 16 T cell receptor beta chains listed below, sequenced in a study of cytomegalovirus exposure and HLA in healthy donors. Primers included in the PCR were 60 Vbeta and 13 Jbeta primers. TCRdb's table, derived via immunoSEQ multiplex PCR, lists solely in-frame clones and lacks some. The data show about 190,000 clones, around 79% seen once. The material sequenced was PBMCs. These receptors were taken from a woman between 50 and 59 years old in good health and CMV-seronegative.

The count of this clone is one. The DNA for the CDR3 is TGTGCCAGCAGCTTCGGGTTAGCAGCAAGATACAATGAGCAGTTCTTC. Amino acids: CASSFGLAARYNEQFF. The chain is built from TRBV11-2 and TRBJ2-1, with D unclear. Trimming removed 3 bases from V and 4 bases from J, with 16 bases in between. CDR3 length equals 16 residues. CDR1 SGHAT and CDR2 FQNNGV come from the germline V gene. The entire variable domain, with the rest obtained from reference TRBV11-2 and TRBJ2-1, is as follows: EAGVAQSPRYKIIEKRQSVAFWCNPISGHATLYWYQQILGQGPKLLIQFQNNGVVDDSQLPKDRFSAERLKGVDSTLKIQPAKLEDSAVYLCASSFGLAARYNEQFFGPGTRLTVL.

The chain joins TRBV4-1 to TRBJ1-5, with D uncertain. The CDR3 spans 14 residues. Trimming pared 0 bases from V and 2 bases from J, leaving 5 bases between. CDR1 and CDR2 (germline): MGHRA, YSYEKL. The CDR3 is CASSQDEGNQPQHF. Written as DNA, the CDR3 is TGCGCCAGCAGCCAAGATGAGGGCAATCAGCCCCAGCATTTT.

The genes are TRBV25-1 and TRBJ2-2; TRBD2 is a possible D gene (7 bases). Germline CDR1 MGHDK, CDR2 SYGVNS. The CDR3 runs to 14 residues. Trimming cost V 1 base and J 6 bases, with 9 bases left between them. The CDR3 sequence: CASSEWGGPGELFF. In DNA form, the CDR3 reads TGTGCCAGCAGTGAATGGGGGGGGCCCGGGGAGCTGTTTTTT.

J is TRBJ2-2 and V is TRBV9; perhaps TRBD2 as D (5 bases). The CDR3 is 16 amino acids. Germline V gene data show CDR1 as SGDLS and CDR2 as YYNGEE. Trimming stripped 0 bases from V and 0 bases from J, with 9 bases between. Written as DNA, the CDR3 is TGTGCCAGCAGCGTAGAATCCGGGACGAACACCGGGGAGCTGTTTTTT. This encodes CASSVESGTNTGELFF.

This clone was seen a few times. The genes are TRBV5-6 and TRBJ1-5; no reliable D call. V was trimmed by 2 bases and J by 4 bases, leaving 10 bases between them. The CDR3 spans 14 residues. The germline CDR1 and CDR2 sequences are SGHDT and YYEEEE. In nucleotides, the CDR3 is TGTGCCAGCAGCTTTAGAGGTTGGAATCAGCCCCAGCATTTT. The encoded protein is CASSFRGWNQPQHF. The full variable domain, in which reference TRBV5-6 and TRBJ1-5 provide the parts outside the CDR3, is DAGVTQSPTHLIKTRGQQVTLRCSPKSGHDTVSWYQQALGQGPQFIFQYYEEEERQRGNFPDRFSGHQFPNYSSELNVNALLLGDSALYLCASSFRGWNQPQHFGDGTRLSIL.

V gene TRBV29-1 combines with J gene TRBJ2-3; no reliable D call. The CDR3 has 14 residues. Between the trimmed V and J ends, which lost 0 bases and 6 bases, there was a span of 13 bases. The germline V gene has CDR1 SQVTM and CDR2 ANQGSEA. CDR3 nucleotide sequence: TGCAGCGTTGAAGAGTCAGTTAAGGAGGATACGCAGTATTTT. It specifies CSVEESVKEDTQYF.

The chain links TRBV4-2 to TRBJ2-7; tentatively, D is TRBD1 (6 bases). The CDR3 covers 15 residues. Germline V CDR1 and CDR2: LGHNA, YNFKEQ. The V and J ends lost 0 bases and 0 bases respectively, with 9 bases between them. The CDR3: CASSQETGSSYEQYF. The CDR3 DNA reads as TGTGCCAGCAGCCAAGAAACAGGGAGCTCCTACGAGCAGTACTTC.

The rearrangement uses TRBV5-8 and TRBJ1-6; 8 bases line up with TRBD1. Per the germline V gene, CDR1 is SGHTS and CDR2 is YDEGEE. CDR3 size: 15 residues. Germline trimming cut 4 bases from V and 8 bases from J; bases unmatched to any gene: 8. The chain's CDR3 is CASSPMDRVDSPLHF. CDR3 coding DNA: TGTGCCAGCAGCCCGATGGACAGGGTTGATTCACCCCTCCACTTT.

The chain uses TRBV10-1 and TRBJ2-6; 7 bases are a match to TRBD1. Looked up from germline, CDR1 is WNHNN and CDR2 is SYGVQD (reference sequence). This CDR3 is built from 15 residues. J was trimmed by 0 bases and V by 10 bases; bases with no gene match: 6. CDR3 nucleotide sequence: TGCGCCAAAGGGACAGCCTGCTCTGGGGCCAACGTCCTGACTTTC. Translating it yields CAKGTACSGANVLTF.

This chain joins TRBV5-4 and TRBJ2-3, with D tentatively TRBD2 (6 bases). The germline CDR1 and CDR2 sequences are SGHNT and YYREEE (reference sequence). CDR3 size: 15 residues. Between the trimmed V and J ends, which lost 4 bases and 5 bases, there was a span of 17 bases. In DNA, the CDR3 is TGTGCCAGCAGCCCCCCCGGGACTCCTCAAGATACGCAGTATTTT. As protein: CASSPPGTPQDTQYF.

This clone has only one observation. The chain employs TRBV18 and TRBJ1-1, with unresolved D. Germline V lookup: CDR1 KGHSH, CDR2 LQKENI. The V end lost 7 bases, the J end lost 2 bases, and 14 bases lay between the germline ends. This CDR3 comprises 14 residues. This CDR3 reads CASCEESANTEAFF. In DNA, the CDR3 is TGTGCCAGCTGTGAGGAGAGCGCCAACACTGAAGCTTTCTTT.

A few counts support this clone. The chain carries TRBV4-3 and TRBJ2-6; 7 nucleotides line up with TRBD1. Germline assignment: CDR1 LGHNA and CDR2 YSLEER. The CDR3 totals 16 residues. The V segment lost 3 bases and the J segment 4 bases; nucleotides outside the gene matches: 6. DNA for the CDR3: TGCGCCAGCAGCCAGCCGACAGGGCCCGGGGCCAACGTCCTGACTTTC. It translates to CASSQPTGPGANVLTF.

This clone was detected only a few times. V gene TRBV10-2 combines with J gene TRBJ1-2, with TRBD1 as a possible D gene (6 bases). Between the trimmed V and J ends, which lost 3 bases and 13 bases, there was a span of 18 bases. Germline CDR1 and CDR2: WSHSY and SAAADI. CDR3 size: 13 residues. DNA for the CDR3: TGCGCCAGCAGTGAAGTAAACAGGGTAGGATTCACCTTC. Its translation: CASSEVNRVGFTF.

CDR3 region: CASSLTGQGTEAFF. The DNA for the CDR3 is TGTGCCAGCAGCTTAACAGGACAAGGGACTGAAGCTTTCTTT. This chain uses TRBV11-1 with TRBJ1-1, with TRBD1 as a possible D gene (5 bases). The CDR3 runs to 14 residues. Looked up from germline, CDR1 is SGHAT and CDR2 is FQDESV (reference sequence). V lost 2 bases and J 5 bases, leaving 12 bases between the germline ends.

In regard to this clone: One junction end does not reproduce the germline sequence, and a read error may be involved. The sample has other DNA sequences that encode this CDR3 too. The chain combines TRBV7-9 with TRBJ1-1; 11 positions match TRBD1. Germline loops: CDR1 SEHNR, CDR2 FQNEAQ (reference sequence). The CDR3 consists of 18 residues. CDR3 residues: CASSLDGQGAIWNTEAFF. The CDR3 region has the DNA TGTGCCAGCAGCTTAGATGGACAGGGGGCGATTTGGAACACTGAAGCCTTCTTT.

The rearrangement joins TRBV7-3 to TRBJ1-2, with TRBD1 matching 9 bases. CDR1 is SGHTA, CDR2 FQGTGA, per germline. The CDR3 is made up of 14 amino acids. The ends lost 5 bases at V and 4 bases at J; junction bases unmatched: 5. Here the CDR3 DNA reads TGTGCCAGCAGCCCTAACAGGGGGCCCTATGGCTACACCTTC. Translating gives CASSPNRGPYGYTF. Full variable domain (rest looked up from reference TRBV7-3 and TRBJ1-2): GAGVSQTPSNKVTEKGKYVELRCDPISGHTALYWYRQSLGQGPEFLIYFQGTGAADDSGLPNDRFFAVRPEGSVSTLKIQRTERGDSAVYLCASSPNRGPYGYTFGSGTRLTVV.